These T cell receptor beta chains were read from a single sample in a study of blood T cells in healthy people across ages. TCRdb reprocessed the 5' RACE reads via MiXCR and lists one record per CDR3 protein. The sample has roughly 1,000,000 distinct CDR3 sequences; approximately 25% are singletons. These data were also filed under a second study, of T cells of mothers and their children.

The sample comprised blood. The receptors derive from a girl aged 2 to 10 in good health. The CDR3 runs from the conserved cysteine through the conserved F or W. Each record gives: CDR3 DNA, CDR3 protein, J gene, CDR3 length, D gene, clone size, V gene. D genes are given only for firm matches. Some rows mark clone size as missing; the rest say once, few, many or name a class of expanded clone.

TGCGCCAGCAGCCAAGGTTTGTCCACCGGGGAGCTGTTTTTT,CASSQGLSTGELFF,TRBJ2-2,14,NA,NA,TRBV4-3
TGTGCCAGCAGCGCTGGTAGCCCCCCAGATACGCAGTATTTT,CASSAGSPPDTQYF,TRBJ2-3,14,NA,NA,TRBV7-3
TGTGCCAGCAGCCCCGCGGATACGGGAGGTTTCGGCGAGCAGTACTTC,CASSPADTGGFGEQYF,TRBJ2-7,16,TRBD2,NA,TRBV7-9
TGCAGCGGGATCCGTAGAGGAGTCCATGAGCAGTTCTTC,CSGIRRGVHEQFF,TRBJ2-1,13,NA,NA,TRBV29-1
TGTGCCAGCACCCAAAGCGAGGGGGTAGGGGGCTACACCTTC,CASTQSEGVGGYTF,TRBJ1-2,14,NA,NA,TRBV7-6
TGCAGCGTTGCTGGACGGACCACAGATACGCAGTATTTT,CSVAGRTTDTQYF,TRBJ2-3,13,NA,NA,TRBV29-1
TGCAGCGTTGAACTAGGGATGTCGGGCTACAATGAGCAGTTCTTC,CSVELGMSGYNEQFF,TRBJ2-1,15,NA,few,TRBV29-1
TGTGCCAGCAGTTTAGCGTCGGGGGCTGAGCAGTTCTTC,CASSLASGAEQFF,TRBJ2-1,13,NA,NA,TRBV12-3/TRBV12-4
TGTGCCACCAGTGGGGCTAACTACTACGAGCAGTACTTC,CATSGANYYEQYF,TRBJ2-7,13,NA,NA,TRBV24-1
TGTGCCAGCAGCCAAGAAATGCAAGAGACCCAGTACTTC,CASSQEMQETQYF,TRBJ2-5,13,NA,NA,TRBV28
TGTGCCAGCAGCTCCCAGTCTCAAGAGACCCAGTACTTC,CASSSQSQETQYF,TRBJ2-5,13,NA,NA,TRBV13
TGTGCCAGCAGCTTATTAGATGTCCCCAGCGCGTACAATGAGCAGTTCTTC,CASSLLDVPSAYNEQFF,TRBJ2-1,17,NA,NA,TRBV7-8
TGTGCCAGCAGCCCACGCAGGAACGGTGGACCCGGGGAGCTGTTTTTT,CASSPRRNGGPGELFF,TRBJ2-2,16,NA,few,TRBV7-9
TGCGCCAGCAGCCAGGACAGGGTTCCGGCAGAGACCCAGTACTTC,CASSQDRVPAETQYF,TRBJ2-5,15,TRBD1,NA,TRBV4-1
TGTGCCAGCAGTTTGGGGGAGAGTTCCTACAATGAGCAGTTCTTC,CASSLGESSYNEQFF,TRBJ2-1,15,NA,many,TRBV27
TGTGCCAGCAGCCACCCCTGGGCGTTATCTGGAAACACCATATATTTT,CASSHPWALSGNTIYF,TRBJ1-3,16,NA,NA,TRBV4-2
TGCGCCAGCAGCAGGGAAAGACTGATGAACACCGGGGAGCTGTTTTTT,CASSRERLMNTGELFF,TRBJ2-2,16,NA,NA,TRBV4-1
TGTGCCAGCAGCAAGGGACAGACGAACACCGGGGAGCTGTTTTTT,CASSKGQTNTGELFF,TRBJ2-2,15,TRBD1,few,TRBV3-1
TGTGCCAGCGGGAAGGGAAAAGAGACCCAGTACTTC,CASGKGKETQYF,TRBJ2-5,12,NA,NA,TRBV6-6
TGCGCCAGCAGCCAAGAAGGCACGGTCGCCTACAATGAGCAGTTCTTC,CASSQEGTVAYNEQFF,TRBJ2-1,16,NA,few,TRBV4-1
TGCAGCGTTGGGTTTCTTAGCGCTGGGGCCAACGTCCTGACTTTC,CSVGFLSAGANVLTF,TRBJ2-6,15,NA,NA,TRBV29-1
TGTGCCAGCAGCTTAGAATCAGCGCCAGATACGCAGTATTTT,CASSLESAPDTQYF,TRBJ2-3,14,NA,NA,TRBV13
TGTGCCAGCAGCTTCGACGGGGTTAAGGATGAAAAACTGTTTTTT,CASSFDGVKDEKLFF,TRBJ1-4,15,NA,few,TRBV7-9
TGTGCCAGCAGCTCAACGACCGGCCGAGATACGCAGTATTTT,CASSSTTGRDTQYF,TRBJ2-3,14,NA,NA,TRBV7-2
TGTGCCAGCAGTTTGGGGGGGCCCCCTCACAATGAGCAGTTCTTC,CASSLGGPPHNEQFF,TRBJ2-1,15,NA,NA,TRBV12-3/TRBV12-4
TGCAGCGTTGAAGGACAGGGGAGCACTGAAGCTTTCTTT,CSVEGQGSTEAFF,TRBJ1-1,13,TRBD1,NA,TRBV29-1
TGTGCCAGCAGCTCGGACCCATTGGGGGAGCAGTTCTTC,CASSSDPLGEQFF,TRBJ2-1,13,NA,few,TRBV13
TGTGCCACCCACGGGACTACTTACCCCCTCTCCTACAATGAGCAGTTCTTC,CATHGTTYPLSYNEQFF,TRBJ2-1,17,TRBD2,NA,TRBV6-1
TGTGCCAGCAGACAGGGTTTGGGTAGCAATCAGCCCCAGCATTTT,CASRQGLGSNQPQHF,TRBJ1-5,15,NA,NA,TRBV28
TGCAGTGCTTACCTCCAACTAGGTGAGCAGTTCTTC,CSAYLQLGEQFF,TRBJ2-1,12,NA,NA,TRBV20-1
TGCAGTGCTAGTACCCCGTGGGGGGGAGATACGCAGTATTTT,CSASTPWGGDTQYF,TRBJ2-3,14,TRBD2,few,TRBV20-1
TGTGCCAGCAGTTCCACTGGACTAGCGGGGGAAGAGACCCAGTACTTC,CASSSTGLAGEETQYF,TRBJ2-5,16,TRBD2,few,TRBV27